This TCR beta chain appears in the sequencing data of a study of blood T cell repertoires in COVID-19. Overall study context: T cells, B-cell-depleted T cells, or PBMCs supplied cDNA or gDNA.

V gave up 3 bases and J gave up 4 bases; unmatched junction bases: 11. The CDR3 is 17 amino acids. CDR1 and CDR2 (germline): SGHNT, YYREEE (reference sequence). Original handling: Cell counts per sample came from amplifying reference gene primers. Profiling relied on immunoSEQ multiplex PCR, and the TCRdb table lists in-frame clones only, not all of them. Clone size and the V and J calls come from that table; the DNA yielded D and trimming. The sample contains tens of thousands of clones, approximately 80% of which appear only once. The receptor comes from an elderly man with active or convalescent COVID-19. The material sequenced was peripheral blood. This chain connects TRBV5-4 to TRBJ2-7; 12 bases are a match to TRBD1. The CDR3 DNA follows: TGTGCCAGCAGCTCCCGGGGGACAGGGGGCTTCTTTTACGAGCAGTACTTC. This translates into CASSSRGTGGFFYEQYF.